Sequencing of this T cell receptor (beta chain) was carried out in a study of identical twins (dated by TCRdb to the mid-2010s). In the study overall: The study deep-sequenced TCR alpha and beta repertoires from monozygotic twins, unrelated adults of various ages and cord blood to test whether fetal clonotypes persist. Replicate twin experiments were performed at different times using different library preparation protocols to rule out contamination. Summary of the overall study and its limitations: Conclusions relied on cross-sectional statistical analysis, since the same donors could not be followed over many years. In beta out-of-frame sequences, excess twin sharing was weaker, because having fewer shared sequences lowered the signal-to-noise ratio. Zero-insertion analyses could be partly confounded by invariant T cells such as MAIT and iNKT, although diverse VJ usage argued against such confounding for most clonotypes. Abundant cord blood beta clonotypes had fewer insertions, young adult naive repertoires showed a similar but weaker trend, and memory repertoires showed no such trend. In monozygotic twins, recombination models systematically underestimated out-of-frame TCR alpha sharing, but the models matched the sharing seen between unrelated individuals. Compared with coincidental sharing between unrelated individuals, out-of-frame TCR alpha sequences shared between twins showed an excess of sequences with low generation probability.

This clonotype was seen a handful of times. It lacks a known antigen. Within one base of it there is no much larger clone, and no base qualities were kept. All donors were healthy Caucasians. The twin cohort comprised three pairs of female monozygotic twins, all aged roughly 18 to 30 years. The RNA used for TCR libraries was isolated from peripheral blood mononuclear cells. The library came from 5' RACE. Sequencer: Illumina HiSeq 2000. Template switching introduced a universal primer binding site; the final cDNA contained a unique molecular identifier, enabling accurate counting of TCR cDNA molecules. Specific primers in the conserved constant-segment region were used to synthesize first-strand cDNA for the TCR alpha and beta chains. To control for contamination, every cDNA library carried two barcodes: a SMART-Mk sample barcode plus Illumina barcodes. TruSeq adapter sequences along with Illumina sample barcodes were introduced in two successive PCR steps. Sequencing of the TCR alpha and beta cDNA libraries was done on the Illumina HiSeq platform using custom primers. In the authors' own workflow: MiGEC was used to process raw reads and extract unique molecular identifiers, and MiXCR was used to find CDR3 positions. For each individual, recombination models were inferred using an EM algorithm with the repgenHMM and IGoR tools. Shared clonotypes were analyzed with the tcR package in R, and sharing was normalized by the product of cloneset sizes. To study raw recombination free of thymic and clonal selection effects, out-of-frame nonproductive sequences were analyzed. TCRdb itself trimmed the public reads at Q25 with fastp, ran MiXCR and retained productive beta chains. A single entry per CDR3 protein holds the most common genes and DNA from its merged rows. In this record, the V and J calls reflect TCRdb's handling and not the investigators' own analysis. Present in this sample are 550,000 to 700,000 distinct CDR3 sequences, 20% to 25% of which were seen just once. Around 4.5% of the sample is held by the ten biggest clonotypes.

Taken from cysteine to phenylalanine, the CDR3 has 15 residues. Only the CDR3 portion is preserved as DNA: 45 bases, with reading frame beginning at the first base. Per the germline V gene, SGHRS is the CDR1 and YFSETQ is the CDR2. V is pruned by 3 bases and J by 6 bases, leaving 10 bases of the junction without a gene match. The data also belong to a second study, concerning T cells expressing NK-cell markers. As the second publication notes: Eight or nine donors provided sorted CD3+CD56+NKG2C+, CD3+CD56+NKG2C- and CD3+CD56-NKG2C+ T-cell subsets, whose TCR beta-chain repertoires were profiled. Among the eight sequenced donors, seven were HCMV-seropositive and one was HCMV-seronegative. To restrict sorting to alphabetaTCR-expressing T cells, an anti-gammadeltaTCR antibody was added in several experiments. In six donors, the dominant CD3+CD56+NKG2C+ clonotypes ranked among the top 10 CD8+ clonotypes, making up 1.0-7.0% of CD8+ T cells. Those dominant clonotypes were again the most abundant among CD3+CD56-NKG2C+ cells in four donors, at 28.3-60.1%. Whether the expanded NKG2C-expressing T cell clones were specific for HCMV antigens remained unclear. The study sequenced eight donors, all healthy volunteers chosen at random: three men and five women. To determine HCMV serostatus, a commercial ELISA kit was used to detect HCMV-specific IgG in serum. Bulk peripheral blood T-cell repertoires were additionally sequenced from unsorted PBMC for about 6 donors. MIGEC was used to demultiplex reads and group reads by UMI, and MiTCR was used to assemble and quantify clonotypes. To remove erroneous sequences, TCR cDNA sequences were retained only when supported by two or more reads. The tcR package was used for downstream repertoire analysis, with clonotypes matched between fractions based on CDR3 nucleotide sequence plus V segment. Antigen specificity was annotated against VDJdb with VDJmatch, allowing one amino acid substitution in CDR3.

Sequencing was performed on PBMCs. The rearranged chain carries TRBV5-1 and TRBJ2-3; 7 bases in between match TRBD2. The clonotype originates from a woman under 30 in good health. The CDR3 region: CASSSMGGTADTQYF. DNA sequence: TGCGCCAGCAGCTCCATGGGGGGGACCGCGGATACGCAGTATTTT.